Listed below are T cell receptor beta chains from one sample, sequenced in a study of CD8 T cells in ankylosing spondylitis. TCRdb ran MiXCR on the 5' RACE reads and lists one entry per CDR3 protein. The profile shows some 220,000 distinct CDR3 sequences, about 6.7% of them singletons. Sequencing input: blood, either unsorted or a sorted T cell fraction (not recorded which). The receptors come from a male donor with ankylosing spondylitis. The CDR3 runs from the conserved cysteine through the conserved F or W. A D gene is named only where the DNA matches it firmly. Clone size is not always given. Where it is, it says once, few, many or a class for expanded clones.

size | J | D | V | CDR3 | DNA
few | TRBJ2-7 | TRBD2 | TRBV20-1 | CSAREGTSGGLPYYEQYF | TGCAGTGCTAGAGAGGGGACTAGCGGGGGCCTGCCTTACTACGAGCAGTACTTC
many | TRBJ2-7 | TRBD1 | TRBV18 | CASSPAGTGFYEQYF | TGTGCCAGCTCACCTGCCGGGACAGGGTTTTACGAGCAGTACTTC
few | TRBJ1-6 | . | TRBV20-1 | CSASYGFQANSPLHF | TGCAGTGCTAGTTATGGCTTCCAGGCCAATTCACCCCTCCACTTT
many | TRBJ1-4 | . | TRBV10-3 | CAISEGQPNEKLFF | TGTGCCATCAGTGAAGGACAGCCTAATGAAAAACTGTTTTTT
many | TRBJ2-2 | TRBD1 | TRBV5-1 | CASSLWGTGTMNTGELFF | TGCGCCAGCAGCTTGTGGGGGACAGGGACTATGAACACCGGGGAGCTGTTTTTT
many | TRBJ2-7 | . | TRBV7-2 | CASSPAQRAWTYEQYF | TGTGCCAGCAGCCCAGCGCAGAGGGCGTGGACCTACGAGCAGTACTTC
many | TRBJ2-3 | . | TRBV7-9 | CASSLGSETGDTQYF | TGTGCCAGCAGCTTAGGGTCGGAAACGGGAGATACGCAGTATTTT
many | TRBJ2-7 | . | TRBV7-9 | CASSQTPNYEQYF | TGTGCCAGCAGCCAAACTCCTAACTACGAGCAGTACTTC
many | TRBJ1-6 | . | TRBV4-2 | CASSPPGTRNSPLHF | TGTGCCAGCAGCCCTCCCGGGACAAGAAATTCACCCCTCCACTTT
many | TRBJ2-1 | . | TRBV27 | CASSPRGLAYKQFF | TGTGCCAGCAGTCCAAGGGGACTCGCGTACAAGCAGTTCTTC
many | TRBJ2-3 | TRBD2 | TRBV10-3 | CAIRVKVLAGALTDTQYF | TGTGCCATAAGGGTCAAGGTTTTAGCGGGGGCCCTTACGGATACGCAGTATTTT
many | TRBJ1-5 | TRBD1 | TRBV4-2 | CASSQNDRGTQPQHF | TGTGCCAGCAGCCAAAACGACAGGGGCACTCAGCCCCAGCATTTT
many | TRBJ2-3 | . | TRBV11-2 | CASSFWVEDTQYF | TGTGCCAGCAGCTTTTGGGTGGAAGATACGCAGTATTTT
many | TRBJ1-2 | TRBD1 | TRBV4-1 | CATFASTGKFGGYTF | TGCGCCACGTTCGCCTCGACAGGGAAATTTGGTGGCTACACCTTC
many | TRBJ1-3 | TRBD1 | TRBV12-3/TRBV12-4 | CASSLGQGAYTIYF | TGTGCCAGCAGTTTGGGGCAGGGGGCTTACACCATATATTTT
few | TRBJ2-2 | . | TRBV29-1 | CSLTRGAVTGELFF | TGCAGCCTAACTAGGGGGGCGGTTACCGGGGAGCTGTTTTTT
many | TRBJ2-3 | TRBD2 | TRBV9 | CASSPPWGRGDSTDTQYF | TGTGCCAGCAGCCCGCCCTGGGGGCGGGGGGATAGCACAGATACGCAGTATTTT
few | TRBJ2-7 | . | TRBV29-1 | CSGGLRDYEQYF | TGCAGCGGCGGACTACGGGACTACGAGCAGTACTTC
few | TRBJ1-4 | . | TRBV2 | CASSGRTATNEKLFF | TGTGCCAGCAGCGGACGGACAGCAACTAATGAAAAACTGTTTTTT
many | TRBJ2-7 | . | TRBV14 | CASSQALPSYEQYF | TGTGCCAGCAGCCAAGCATTACCCTCCTACGAGCAGTACTTC
many | TRBJ1-2 | . | TRBV4-3 | CASSLHGTVGYGYTF | TGCGCCAGCAGCCTCCACGGGACGGTTGGCTATGGCTACACCTTC
few | TRBJ1-4 | TRBD1 | TRBV19 | CASRDRGNEKLFF | TGTGCCAGCCGGGACAGGGGTAATGAAAAACTGTTTTTT
few | TRBJ1-2 | . | TRBV7-9 | CASSFTVYGYTF | TGTGCCAGCAGCTTCACAGTTTACGGCTACACCTTC
many | TRBJ2-7 | TRBD1 | TRBV5-5 | CASSWDGQGRFYEQYF | TGTGCCAGCAGCTGGGACGGACAGGGGAGATTCTACGAGCAGTACTTC
many | TRBJ1-5 | . | TRBV6-5 | CASSYLLRNGPIVRPQHF | TGTGCCAGCAGTTACCTTCTGCGAAATGGACCCATTGTCAGGCCCCAGCATTTT
. | TRBJ1-4 | . | TRBV5-6 | CASSFSGAEKLFF | TGTGCCAGCAGCTTTAGTGGAGCTGAAAAACTGTTTTTT
many | TRBJ2-2 | . | TRBV7-6 | CASSLAREYTGELFF | TGTGCCAGCAGCTTAGCGAGAGAATACACCGGGGAGCTGTTTTTT
. | TRBJ2-4 | . | TRBV20-1 | CSARGLPNIQYF | TGCAGTGCCAGAGGGCTACCAAACATTCAGTACTTC
. | TRBJ2-7 | TRBD1 | TRBV3-1 | CASSQTGVEQYF | TGTGCCAGCAGCCAAACAGGGGTCGAGCAGTACTTC
. | TRBJ2-1 | . | TRBV6-4 | CASSDSGGPDFDEQFF | TGTGCCAGCAGTGACTCGGGGGGGCCAGACTTCGATGAGCAGTTCTTC
. | TRBJ2-1 | . | TRBV20-1 | CSAPPELPGYNEQFF | TGCAGTGCTCCCCCGGAGCTGCCGGGGTACAATGAGCAGTTCTTC
few | TRBJ1-4 | . | TRBV7-8 | CASSLAQRKNEKLFF | TGTGCCAGCAGCTTAGCGCAACGGAAAAATGAAAAACTGTTTTTT
many | TRBJ2-7 | TRBD2 | TRBV5-1 | CASSRGGGTNEQYF | TGCGCCAGCAGCCGTGGGGGGGGAACAAACGAGCAGTACTTC
many | TRBJ2-7 | . | TRBV4-2 | CASSQGQAYEQYF | TGTGCCAGCAGCCAAGGTCAAGCATACGAGCAGTACTTC
. | TRBJ1-2 | . | TRBV20-1 | CSARDRGQLEGYTF | TGCAGTGCTAGAGATCGTGGACAACTTGAAGGCTACACCTTC
few | TRBJ1-1 | . | TRBV15 | CATSGLGGTEAFF | TGTGCCACCAGCGGATTAGGGGGTACTGAAGCTTTCTTT
few | TRBJ2-3 | TRBD2 | TRBV28 | CASSFASTSGGGVTQYF | TGTGCCAGCAGTTTTGCGTCGACTAGCGGGGGGGGAGTTACGCAGTATTTT
few | TRBJ2-1 | TRBD1 | TRBV9 | CASSVGDRRNEQFF | TGTGCCAGCAGCGTAGGGGACAGGCGGAATGAGCAGTTCTTC
. | TRBJ1-1 | TRBD1 | TRBV20-1 | CSAQGTGRLSAEAFF | TGCAGTGCTCAAGGGACAGGGAGGCTCAGCGCTGAAGCTTTCTTT
. | TRBJ1-5 | TRBD1 | TRBV4-1 | CASSQATGEPQPQHF | TGCGCCAGCAGCCAAGCGACAGGGGAACCTCAGCCCCAGCATTTT
many | TRBJ1-1 | . | TRBV5-1 | CASTWGGSTEAFF | TGCGCCAGCACCTGGGGTGGGAGCACTGAAGCTTTCTTT
. | TRBJ2-2 | . | TRBV29-1 | CSVESGANTGELFF | TGCAGCGTTGAATCAGGGGCGAACACCGGGGAGCTGTTTTTT
many | TRBJ1-2 | TRBD1 | TRBV4-3 | CASSQWDRSNYGYTF | TGCGCCAGCAGCCAATGGGACAGGTCTAACTATGGCTACACCTTC
. | TRBJ2-1 | TRBD2 | TRBV4-3 | CASSQPTSGVYNEQFF | TGCGCCAGCAGCCAACCGACTAGCGGGGTATACAATGAGCAGTTCTTC
. | TRBJ2-6 | . | TRBV6-1 | CASSPTGYSGANVLTF | TGTGCCAGCAGCCCCACAGGGTACTCTGGGGCCAACGTCCTGACTTTC
many | TRBJ1-2 | TRBD1 | TRBV6-5 | CASSSLPLQGDGYTF | TGTGCCAGCAGTTCTCTACCCTTACAGGGGGACGGCTACACCTTC